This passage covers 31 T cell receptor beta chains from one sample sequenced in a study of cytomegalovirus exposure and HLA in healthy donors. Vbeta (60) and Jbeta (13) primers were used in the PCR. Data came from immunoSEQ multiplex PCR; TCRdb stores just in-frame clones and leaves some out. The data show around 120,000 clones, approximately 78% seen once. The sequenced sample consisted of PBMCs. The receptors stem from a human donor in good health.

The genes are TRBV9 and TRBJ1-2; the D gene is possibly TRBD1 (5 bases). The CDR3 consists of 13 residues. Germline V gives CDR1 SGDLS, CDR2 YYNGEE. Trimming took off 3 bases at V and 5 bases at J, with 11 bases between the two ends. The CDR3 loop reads CASSGSGFYGYTF. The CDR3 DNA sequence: TGTGCCAGCAGCGGTTCAGGGTTTTATGGCTACACCTTC.

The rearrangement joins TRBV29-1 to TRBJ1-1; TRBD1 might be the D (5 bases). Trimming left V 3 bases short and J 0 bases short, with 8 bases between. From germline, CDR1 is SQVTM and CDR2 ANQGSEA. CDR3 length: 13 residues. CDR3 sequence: CSVDRAMNTEAFF. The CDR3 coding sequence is TGCAGCGTTGACAGGGCCATGAACACTGAAGCTTTCTTT.

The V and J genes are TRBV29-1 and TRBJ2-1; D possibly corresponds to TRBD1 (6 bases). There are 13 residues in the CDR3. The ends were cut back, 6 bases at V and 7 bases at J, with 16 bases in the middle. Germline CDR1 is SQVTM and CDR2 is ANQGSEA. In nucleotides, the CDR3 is TGCAGCGTATCAGGGGATATTAGGAATGAGCAGTTCTTC. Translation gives CSVSGDIRNEQFF.

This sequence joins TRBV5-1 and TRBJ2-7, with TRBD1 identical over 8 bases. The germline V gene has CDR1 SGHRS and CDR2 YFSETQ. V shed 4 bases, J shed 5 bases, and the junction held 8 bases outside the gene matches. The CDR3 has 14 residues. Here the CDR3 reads CASSPRTGQDEQYF. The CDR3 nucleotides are TGCGCCAGCAGCCCACGGACAGGGCAAGACGAGCAGTACTTC.

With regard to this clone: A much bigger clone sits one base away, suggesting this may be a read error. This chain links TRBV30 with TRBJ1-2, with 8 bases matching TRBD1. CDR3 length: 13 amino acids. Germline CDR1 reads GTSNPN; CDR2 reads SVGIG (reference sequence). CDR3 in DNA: TGTGGCTGGAGTGGGGACAGGCGAGGTGGCTACACCTTC. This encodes CGWSGDRRGGYTF.

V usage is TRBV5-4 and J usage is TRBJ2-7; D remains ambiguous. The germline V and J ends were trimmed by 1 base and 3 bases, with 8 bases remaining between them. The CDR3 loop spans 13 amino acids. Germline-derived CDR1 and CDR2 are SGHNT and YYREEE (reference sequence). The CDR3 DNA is TGTGCCAGCAGCTTGTCGACGGGCTACGAGCAGTACTTC. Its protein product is CASSLSTGYEQYF. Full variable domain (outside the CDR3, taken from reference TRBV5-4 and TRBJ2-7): ETGVTQSPTHLIKTRGQQVTLRCSSQSGHNTVSWYQQALGQGPQFIFQYYREEENGRGNFPPRFSGLQFPNYSSELNVNALELDDSALYLCASSLSTGYEQYFGPGTRLTVT.

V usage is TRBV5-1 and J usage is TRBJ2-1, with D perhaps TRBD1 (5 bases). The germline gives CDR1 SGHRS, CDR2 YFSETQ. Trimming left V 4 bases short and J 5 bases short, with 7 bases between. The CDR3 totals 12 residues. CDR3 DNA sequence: TGCGCCAGCAGCGTACAGGACAATGAGCAGTTCTTC. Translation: CASSVQDNEQFF.

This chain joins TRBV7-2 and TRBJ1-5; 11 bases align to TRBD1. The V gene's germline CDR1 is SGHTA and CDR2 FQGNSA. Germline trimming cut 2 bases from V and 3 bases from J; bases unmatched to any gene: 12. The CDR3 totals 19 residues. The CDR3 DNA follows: TGTGCCAGCAGCTTAAATCCGGGGGACAGGGGGTCAACCAATCAGCCCCAGCATTTT. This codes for CASSLNPGDRGSTNQPQHF.

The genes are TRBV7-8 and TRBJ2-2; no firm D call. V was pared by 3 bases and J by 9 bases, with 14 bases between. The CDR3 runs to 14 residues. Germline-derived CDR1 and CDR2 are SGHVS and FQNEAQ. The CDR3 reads CASSFPVGRRELFF. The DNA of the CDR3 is TGTGCCAGCAGCTTTCCGGTTGGGCGCCGGGAGCTGTTTTTT.

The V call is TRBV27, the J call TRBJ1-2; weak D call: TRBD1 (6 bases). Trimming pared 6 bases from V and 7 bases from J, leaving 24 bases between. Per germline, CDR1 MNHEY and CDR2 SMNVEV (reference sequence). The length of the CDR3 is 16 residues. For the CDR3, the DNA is TGTGCCAGCAGCCCAATAAAGATTACAGGGCCCTCTGGCTACACCTTC. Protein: CASSPIKITGPSGYTF.

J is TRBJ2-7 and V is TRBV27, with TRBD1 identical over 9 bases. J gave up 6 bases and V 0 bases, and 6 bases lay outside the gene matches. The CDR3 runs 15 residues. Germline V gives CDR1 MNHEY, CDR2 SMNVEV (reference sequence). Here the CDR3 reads CASSLSGTGKGEQYF. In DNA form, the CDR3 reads TGTGCCAGCAGTTTATCGGGGACAGGGAAGGGCGAGCAGTACTTC.

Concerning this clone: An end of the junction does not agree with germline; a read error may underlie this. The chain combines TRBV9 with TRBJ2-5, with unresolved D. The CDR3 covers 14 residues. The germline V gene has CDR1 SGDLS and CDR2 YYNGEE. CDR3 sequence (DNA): TGTGCCAGCAGCGTAGATTCCAGCCAAGAGGCCCAGTACTTC. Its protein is CASSVDSSQEAQYF.

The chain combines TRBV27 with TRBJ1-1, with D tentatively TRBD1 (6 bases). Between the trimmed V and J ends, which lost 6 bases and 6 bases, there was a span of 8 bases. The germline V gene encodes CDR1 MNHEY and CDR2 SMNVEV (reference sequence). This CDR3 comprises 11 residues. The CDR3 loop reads CASRNRAEAFF. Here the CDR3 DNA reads TGTGCCAGCAGAAACAGGGCTGAAGCTTTCTTT.

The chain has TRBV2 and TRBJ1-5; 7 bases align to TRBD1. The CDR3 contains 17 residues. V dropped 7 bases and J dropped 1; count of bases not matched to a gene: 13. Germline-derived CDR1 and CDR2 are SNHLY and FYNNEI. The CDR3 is CASKRTGRGGSNQPQHF. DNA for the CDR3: TGTGCCAGCAAACGGACAGGTAGAGGGGGGAGCAATCAGCCCCAGCATTTT. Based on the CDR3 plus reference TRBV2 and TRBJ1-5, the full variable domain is EPEVTQTPSHQVTQMGQEVILRCVPISNHLYFYWYRQILGQKVEFLVSFYNNEISEKSEIFDDQFSVERPDGSNFTLKIRSTKLEDSAMYFCASKRTGRGGSNQPQHFGDGTRLSIL.

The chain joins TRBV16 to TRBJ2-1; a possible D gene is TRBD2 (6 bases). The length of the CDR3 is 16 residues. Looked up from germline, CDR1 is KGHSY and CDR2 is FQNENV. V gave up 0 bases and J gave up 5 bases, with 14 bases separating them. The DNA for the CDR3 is TGTGCCAGCAGCCAATCAGGAGGGAACCCAAACAATGAGCAGTTCTTC. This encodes CASSQSGGNPNNEQFF. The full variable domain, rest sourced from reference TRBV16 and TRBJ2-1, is GEEVAQTPKHLVRGEGQKAKLYCAPIKGHSYVFWYQQVLKNEFKFLISFQNENVFDETGMPKERFSAKCLPNSPCSLEIQATKLEDSAVYFCASSQSGGNPNNEQFFGPGTRLTVL.

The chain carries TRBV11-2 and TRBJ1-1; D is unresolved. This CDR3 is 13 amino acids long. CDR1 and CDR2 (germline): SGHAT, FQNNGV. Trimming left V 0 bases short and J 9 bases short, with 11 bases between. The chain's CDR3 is CASSLEYRVQAFF. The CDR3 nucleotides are TGTGCCAGCAGCTTAGAGTACAGAGTCCAAGCTTTCTTT.

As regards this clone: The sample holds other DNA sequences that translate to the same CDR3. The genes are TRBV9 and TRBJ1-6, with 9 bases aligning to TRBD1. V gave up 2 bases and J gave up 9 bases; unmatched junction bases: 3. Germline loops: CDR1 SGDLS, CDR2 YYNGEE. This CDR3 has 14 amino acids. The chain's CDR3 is CASSVGQGGSPLHF. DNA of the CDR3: TGTGCCAGCAGCGTGGGACAGGGTGGTTCACCCCTCCACTTT.

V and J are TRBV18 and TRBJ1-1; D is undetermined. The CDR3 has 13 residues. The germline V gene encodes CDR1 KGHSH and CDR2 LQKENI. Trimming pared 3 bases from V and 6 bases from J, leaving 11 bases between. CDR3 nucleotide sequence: TGTGCCAGCTCACCTCTGGGAGTCGCTGAAGCTTTCTTT. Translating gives CASSPLGVAEAFF. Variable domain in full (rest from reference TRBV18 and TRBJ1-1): NAGVMQNPRHLVRRRGQEARLRCSPMKGHSHVYWYRQLPEEGLKFMVYLQKENIIDESGMPKERFSAEFPKEGPSILRIQQVVRGDSAAYFCASSPLGVAEAFFGQGTRLTVV.

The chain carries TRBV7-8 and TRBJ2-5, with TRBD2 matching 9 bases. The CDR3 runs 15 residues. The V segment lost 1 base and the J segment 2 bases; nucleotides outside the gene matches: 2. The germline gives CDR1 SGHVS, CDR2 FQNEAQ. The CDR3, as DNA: TGTGCCAGCAGCTTAGTCCTAGCGGGACAAGAGACCCAGTACTTC. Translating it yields CASSLVLAGQETQYF.

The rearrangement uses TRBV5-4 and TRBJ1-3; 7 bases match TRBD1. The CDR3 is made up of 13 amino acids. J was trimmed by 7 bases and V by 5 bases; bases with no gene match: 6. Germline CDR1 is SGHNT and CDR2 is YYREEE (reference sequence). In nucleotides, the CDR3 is TGTGCCAGCAGATCCCAGGGGGAGAACACCATATATTTT. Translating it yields CASRSQGENTIYF. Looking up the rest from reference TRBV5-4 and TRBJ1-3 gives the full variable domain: ETGVTQSPTHLIKTRGQQVTLRCSSQSGHNTVSWYQQALGQGPQFIFQYYREEENGRGNFPPRFSGLQFPNYSSELNVNALELDDSALYLCASRSQGENTIYFGEGSWLTVV.

The CDR3 sequence: CASSQQGQGAGGNEQFF. The CDR3 nucleotides read TGCGCCAGCAGCCAACAAGGACAGGGGGCGGGTGGCAATGAGCAGTTCTTC. The V call is TRBV5-1, the J call TRBJ2-1; the match to TRBD1 covers 11 bases. Losses at the gene ends were 4 bases for V and 6 bases for J; bases not matched to a gene: 12. CDR3 length: 17 residues. Germline V CDR1 and CDR2: SGHRS, YFSETQ.

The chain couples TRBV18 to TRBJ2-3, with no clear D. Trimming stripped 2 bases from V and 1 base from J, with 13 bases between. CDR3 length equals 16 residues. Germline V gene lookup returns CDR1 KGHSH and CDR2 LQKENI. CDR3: CASSPSSRSGTDTQYF. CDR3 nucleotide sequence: TGTGCCAGCTCACCAAGTTCTCGGTCGGGCACAGATACGCAGTATTTT.

The CDR3 loop is CASSTPTGTGPSNYGYTF. Written as DNA, the CDR3 is TGTGCCAGCAGCACGCCGACAGGGACCGGGCCTTCAAACTATGGCTACACCTTC. The V gene is TRBV7-9, the J gene TRBJ1-2, with 7 bases aligning to TRBD1. Germline V lookup: CDR1 SEHNR, CDR2 FQNEAQ (reference sequence). CDR3 length: 18 residues. The junction had 17 bases not matched to a gene; V was cut back by 5 bases and J by 2 bases.

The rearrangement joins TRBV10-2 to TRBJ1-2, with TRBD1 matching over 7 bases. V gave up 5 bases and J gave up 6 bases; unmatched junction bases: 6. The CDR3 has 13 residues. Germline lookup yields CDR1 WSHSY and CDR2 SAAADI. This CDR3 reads CASSLDRLHGYTF. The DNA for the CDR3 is TGCGCCAGCAGTTTGGACAGGCTTCATGGCTACACCTTC.

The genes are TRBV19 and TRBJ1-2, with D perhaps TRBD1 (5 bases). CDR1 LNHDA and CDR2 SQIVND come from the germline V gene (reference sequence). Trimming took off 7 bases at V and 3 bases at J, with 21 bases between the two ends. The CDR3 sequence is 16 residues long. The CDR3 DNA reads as TGTGCCAGTAAACACCAGTCCTCAGCGGGGCACTATGGCTACACCTTC. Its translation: CASKHQSSAGHYGYTF.

CDR3 in DNA: TGTGCCAGCAGCTGGACAGGGGGCTCGAACCGCGAGCAGTACTTC. Translating it yields CASSWTGGSNREQYF. V is TRBV7-8 and J is TRBJ2-7; 11 bases line up with TRBD1. The germline CDR1 and CDR2 sequences are SGHVS and FQNEAQ. The CDR3 runs to 15 residues. V gave up 4 bases and J gave up 6 bases; unmatched junction bases: 8.

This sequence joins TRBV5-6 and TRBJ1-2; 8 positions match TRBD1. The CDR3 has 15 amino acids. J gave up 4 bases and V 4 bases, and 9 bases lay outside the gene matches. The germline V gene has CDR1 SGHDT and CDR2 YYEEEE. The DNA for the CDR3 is TGTGCCAGCAGCGCCGGGACAGGAGCAAGCTATGGCTACACCTTC. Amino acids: CASSAGTGASYGYTF. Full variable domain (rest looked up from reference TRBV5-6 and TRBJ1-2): DAGVTQSPTHLIKTRGQQVTLRCSPKSGHDTVSWYQQALGQGPQFIFQYYEEEERQRGNFPDRFSGHQFPNYSSELNVNALLLGDSALYLCASSAGTGASYGYTFGSGTRLTVV.

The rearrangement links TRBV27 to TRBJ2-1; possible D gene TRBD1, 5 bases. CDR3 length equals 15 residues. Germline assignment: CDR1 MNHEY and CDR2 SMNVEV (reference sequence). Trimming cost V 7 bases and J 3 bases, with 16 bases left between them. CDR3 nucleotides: TGTGCCAGCAATAGAGATGGGGCAGTCTACAATGAGCAGTTCTTC. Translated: CASNRDGAVYNEQFF.

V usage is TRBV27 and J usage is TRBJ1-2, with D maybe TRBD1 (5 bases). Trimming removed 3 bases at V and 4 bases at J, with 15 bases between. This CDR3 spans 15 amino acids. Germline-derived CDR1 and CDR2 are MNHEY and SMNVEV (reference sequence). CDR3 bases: TGTGCCAGCAGTTTCTCAGACAGCCTCGGCTATGGCTACACCTTC. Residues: CASSFSDSLGYGYTF.

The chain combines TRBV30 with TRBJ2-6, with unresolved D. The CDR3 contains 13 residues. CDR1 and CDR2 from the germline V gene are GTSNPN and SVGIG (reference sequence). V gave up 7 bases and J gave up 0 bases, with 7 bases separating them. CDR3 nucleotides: TGTGCCTCGCAGGCCTCTGGGGCCAACGTCCTGACTTTC. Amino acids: CASQASGANVLTF.

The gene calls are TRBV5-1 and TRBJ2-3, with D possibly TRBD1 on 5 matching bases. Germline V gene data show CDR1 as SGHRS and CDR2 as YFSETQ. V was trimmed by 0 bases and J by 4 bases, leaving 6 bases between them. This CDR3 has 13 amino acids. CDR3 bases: TGCGCCAGCAGCTTGGAGGGGTCAGATACGCAGTATTTT. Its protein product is CASSLEGSDTQYF.